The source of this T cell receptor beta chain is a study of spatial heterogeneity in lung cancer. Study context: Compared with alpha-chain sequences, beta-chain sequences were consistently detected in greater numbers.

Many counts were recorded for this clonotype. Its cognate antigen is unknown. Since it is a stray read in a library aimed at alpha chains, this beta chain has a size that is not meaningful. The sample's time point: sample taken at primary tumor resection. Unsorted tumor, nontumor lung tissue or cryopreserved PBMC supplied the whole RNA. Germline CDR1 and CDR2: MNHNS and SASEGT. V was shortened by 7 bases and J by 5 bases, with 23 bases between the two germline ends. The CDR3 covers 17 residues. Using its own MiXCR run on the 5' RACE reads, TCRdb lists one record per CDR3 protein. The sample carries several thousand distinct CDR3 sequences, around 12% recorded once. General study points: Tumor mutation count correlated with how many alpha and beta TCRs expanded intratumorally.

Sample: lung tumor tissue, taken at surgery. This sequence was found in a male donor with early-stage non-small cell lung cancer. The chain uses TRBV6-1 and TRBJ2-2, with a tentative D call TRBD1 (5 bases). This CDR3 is CASTGHLRYVGTGELFF. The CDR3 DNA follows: TGTGCCAGCACCGGACATCTTAGATATGTGGGTACCGGGGAGCTGTTTTTT.